This is a list of T cell receptor beta chains from one sample in a study of cytomegalovirus exposure and HLA in healthy donors. Method: immunoSEQ multiplex PCR; TCRdb's copy keeps in-frame clones and lacks some. The sample records hundreds of thousands of clones, over 60% being singletons. The specimen sequenced was PBMCs. All receptors come from a male donor in good health and CMV-seronegative. CDR3s include the opening cysteine and the closing phenylalanine or tryptophan. A D gene is named only where the DNA matches it firmly. Some rows mark clone size as missing; the rest say once, few, many or name a class of expanded clone.

>TRBJ2-7|.|TRBV5-1|TRBD1
TGCGCCAGCAGCCCGACGCCAACAGGGGCCGATTCCTACGAGCAGTACTTC
CASSPTPTGADSYEQYF
>TRBJ1-5|once|TRBV5-6|.
TGTGCCAGCAGCTTGTACAGATTTAGCAATCAGCCCCAGCATTTT
CASSLYRFSNQPQHF
>TRBJ2-7|.|TRBV28|TRBD2
TGTGCCACCCGAGGAGCGGGAGTTATCTACGAGCAGTACTTC
CATRGAGVIYEQYF
>TRBJ1-2|.|TRBV5-1|.
TGCGCCAGCAGCTTGGCAGGCTATGGCTACACCTTC
CASSLAGYGYTF
>TRBJ2-1|few|TRBV13|.
TGTGCCAGCAGCTTAGTGTTGGGAGTTGAGCAGTTCTTC
CASSLVLGVEQFF
>TRBJ2-3|.|TRBV11-2|TRBD2
TGTGCCAGCAGCTTTGGAAGCGGGGGGGCAGATACGCAGTATTTT
CASSFGSGGADTQYF
>TRBJ2-1|.|TRBV28|.
TGTGCCAGCATTTCCCTTAATGAGCAGTTCTTC
CASISLNEQFF
>TRBJ1-2|.|TRBV28|.
TGTGCCAGCAGGCCCACGGAGGCCCTGGGCTATGGCTACACCTTC
CASRPTEALGYGYTF
>TRBJ2-1|.|TRBV15|.
TGTGCCACCAGCAGGCCCTACGTTGAGCAGTTCTTC
CATSRPYVEQFF
>TRBJ2-1|.|TRBV5-1|TRBD2
TGCGCCAGCAGCTTGGTTCCAGCGGGAGGGAGCAATGAGCAGTTCTTC
CASSLVPAGGSNEQFF
>TRBJ2-2|few|TRBV7-9|TRBD2
TGTGCCAGCAGGGCGCGGGAGGGCCCTCGGACCGGGGAGCTGTTTTTT
CASRAREGPRTGELFF
>TRBJ2-5|.|TRBV7-9|TRBD2
TGTGCCAGCAGCTTGATGACTAGCGGGAGTCTGGGGGCAGAGACCCAGTACTTC
CASSLMTSGSLGAETQYF
>TRBJ2-1|.|TRBV4-3|TRBD2
TGCGCCAGCAGCCCGGCCGGACTAGAGGTGTACAATGAGCAGTTCTTC
CASSPAGLEVYNEQFF
>TRBJ2-7|.|TRBV7-2|TRBD1
TGTGCCAGCAGCCACAGGGGGCTCACCTACTACGGGCAGTACTTC
CASSHRGLTYYGQYF
>TRBJ2-1|few|TRBV9|TRBD2
TGTGCCAGCAGCGTATCTAGCGGTTCCTACAATGAGCAGTTCTTC
CASSVSSGSYNEQFF
>TRBJ2-7|.|TRBV29-1|.
TGCAGCGTTGAGGCAGGGGTAAACGAGCAGTACTTC
CSVEAGVNEQYF
>TRBJ2-7|once|TRBV6-6|TRBD2
TGTGCCAGCAGTTTGCTGGGGGGGGTGATCTACGAGCAGTACTTC
CASSLLGGVIYEQYF
>TRBJ2-7|.|TRBV4-1|.
TGCGCCAGCAGCCAAGTTCCCTCGCGGGGGCACTACGAGCAGTACTTC
CASSQVPSRGHYEQYF
>TRBJ2-3|.|TRBV21-1|.
TGTGCCAGCAGCAAAGGGTTCGGCGGAAATACGCAGTATTTT
CASSKGFGGNTQYF
>TRBJ2-7|.|TRBV4-2|.
TGTGCCAGCAGCCAAGACCGACAGGCCGCCCTCTCCTACGAGCAGTACTTC
CASSQDRQAALSYEQYF
>TRBJ2-5|.|TRBV10-2|.
TGCGCCAGCAGTGTCGGCGGCCAAGAGACCCAGTACTTC
CASSVGGQETQYF
>TRBJ1-1|.|TRBV20-1|.
TGCAGTGCCCCACGCGGCACTGAAGCTTTCTTT
CSAPRGTEAFF
>TRBJ2-7|few|TRBV4-3|.
TGCGCCAGCAGCCAAGATGGGACAGAGCAGTACTTC
CASSQDGTEQYF
>TRBJ2-1|.|TRBV6-5|.
TGTGCCAGCAGTTACTCGAGCCCTCTTACCACCAATGAGCAGTTCTTC
CASSYSSPLTTNEQFF
>TRBJ2-1|.|TRBV11-3|.
TGTGCCAGCAGCTTAGATTCCAGGGTAGGAAATGAGCAGTTCTTC
CASSLDSRVGNEQFF
>TRBJ2-7|once|TRBV5-4|.
TGTGCCAGCAGCTTCGGGACTCTCTACGAGCAGTACTTC
CASSFGTLYEQYF
>TRBJ1-6|.|TRBV19|TRBD1
TGTGCCAGTACCTCGAGAGGGACAGGAGGATCACCCCTCCACTTT
CASTSRGTGGSPLHF
>TRBJ1-1|.|TRBV4-2|.
TGTGCCAGCAGCCAGGCGGGAGTCCTGAACACTGAAGCTTTCTTT
CASSQAGVLNTEAFF
>TRBJ1-1|.|TRBV2|.
TGTGCCAGCAGTGAAATAGACATACCTTTAAACACTGAAGCTTTCTTT
CASSEIDIPLNTEAFF
>TRBJ1-6|.|TRBV29-1|TRBD1
TGCAGCGTTAAGGACAGGGGAGGGGATTCACCCCTCCACTTT
CSVKDRGGDSPLHF
>TRBJ1-1|.|TRBV19|.
TGTGCCAGTAGCAGGGTTACTGAAGCTTTCTTT
CASSRVTEAFF
>TRBJ2-5|.|TRBV7-6|.
TGTGCCAGCAGCTTAGAGCCCAGGGCAGAGACCCAGTACTTC
CASSLEPRAETQYF
>TRBJ2-3|.|TRBV6-5|TRBD2
TGTGCCAGCAGTTCTGGACTAGCGGGATACACAGATACGCAGTATTTT
CASSSGLAGYTDTQYF
>TRBJ2-5|.|TRBV7-2|TRBD2
TGTGCCAGCAGCCCAACTCCGGGACTAGCTTTGGACTTC
CASSPTPGLALDF
>TRBJ2-3|once|TRBV7-3|.
TGTGCCAGCAGCCCGCAGACAGTAGATACGCAGTATTTT
CASSPQTVDTQYF
>TRBJ2-2|.|TRBV28|TRBD1
TGTGCCAGCAGAGACCTGACAGGGTCCACCGGGGAGCTGTTTTTT
CASRDLTGSTGELFF
>TRBJ2-1|.|TRBV10-3|.
TGTGCCACCGAATCCCCTACCATGAGGAATGAGCAGTTCTTC
CATESPTMRNEQFF
>TRBJ1-5|once|TRBV6-5|TRBD1
TGTGCCAGCAGCTTGGACAGGGAATATCAGCCCCAGCATTTT
CASSLDREYQPQHF
>TRBJ2-1|.|TRBV19|TRBD1
TGTGCCAGTAGTATCGACAGGGGGACCTACAATGAGCAGTTCTTC
CASSIDRGTYNEQFF
>TRBJ1-2|.|TRBV6-5|.
TGTGCCAGCAGGACAGGTGACTATGGCTACACCTTC
CASRTGDYGYTF
>TRBJ1-1|.|TRBV4-2|TRBD1
TGTGCCAGCAGCCAAGAAACAGGGGGCCACACTGAAGCTTTCTTT
CASSQETGGHTEAFF
>TRBJ2-3|.|TRBV27|.
TGTGCCAGCAGTTTTACAGGCAAATTCACAGATACGCAGTATTTT
CASSFTGKFTDTQYF
>TRBJ2-1|.|TRBV6-6|TRBD1
TGTGCCAGCAGAGCCCCGGGACAGGGTAACGAGCAGTTCTTC
CASRAPGQGNEQFF
>TRBJ1-5|few|TRBV19|.
TGTGCCAGTAGTATAGTAGACACTCCCCGGCAGCCCCAGCATTTT
CASSIVDTPRQPQHF